This TCR beta chain comes out of a study of cytomegalovirus exposure and HLA in healthy donors. Findings and limits, study-wide: Sequencing depth across donors, presence/absence analyses assumed, was roughly uniform.

Points on this clone: Its antigen is currently unknown.

CDR1 is SEHNR and CDR2 is FQNEAQ in the germline V gene (reference sequence). This CDR3 region has 15 residues. V was trimmed by 4 bases and J by 0 bases, leaving 12 bases between them. PCR amplification relied on 60 Vbeta primers (plus 13 Jbeta primers). Assay: immunoSEQ multiplex PCR; the TCRdb copy retains only in-frame clones and omits some. Here the sample spans 150,000 to 200,000 clones, 75% to 85% being singletons. This TCR derives from a woman in her thirties in good health and CMV-seropositive. This rearrangement joins TRBV7-9 to TRBJ1-2, with TRBD1 as a possible D gene (6 bases). The specimen sequenced was PBMCs. DNA for the CDR3: TGTGCCAGCAGCTCTCCGGGACACCCTAACTATGGCTACACCTTC. Translation: CASSSPGHPNYGYTF.